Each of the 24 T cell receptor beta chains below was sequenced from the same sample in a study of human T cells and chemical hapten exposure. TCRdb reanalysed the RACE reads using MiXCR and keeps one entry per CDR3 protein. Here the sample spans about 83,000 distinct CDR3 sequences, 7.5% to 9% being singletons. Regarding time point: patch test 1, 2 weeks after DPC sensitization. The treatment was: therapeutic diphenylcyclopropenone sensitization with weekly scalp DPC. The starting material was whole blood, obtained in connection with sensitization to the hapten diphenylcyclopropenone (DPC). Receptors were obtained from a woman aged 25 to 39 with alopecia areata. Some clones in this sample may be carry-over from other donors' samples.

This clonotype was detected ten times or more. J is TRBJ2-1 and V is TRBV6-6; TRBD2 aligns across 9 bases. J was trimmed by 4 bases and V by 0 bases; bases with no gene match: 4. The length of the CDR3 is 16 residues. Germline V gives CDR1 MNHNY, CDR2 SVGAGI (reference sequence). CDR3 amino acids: CASSYSGGGAYNEQFF. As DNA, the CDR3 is TGTGCCAGCAGTTACTCTGGCGGGGGGGCTTACAATGAGCAGTTCTTC.

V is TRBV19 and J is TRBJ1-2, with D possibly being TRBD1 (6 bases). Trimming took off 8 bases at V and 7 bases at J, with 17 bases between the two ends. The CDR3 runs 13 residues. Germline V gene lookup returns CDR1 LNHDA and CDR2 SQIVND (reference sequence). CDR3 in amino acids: CASGGSTKGGYTF. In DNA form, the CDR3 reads TGTGCCAGTGGGGGCTCGACGAAGGGTGGCTACACCTTC.

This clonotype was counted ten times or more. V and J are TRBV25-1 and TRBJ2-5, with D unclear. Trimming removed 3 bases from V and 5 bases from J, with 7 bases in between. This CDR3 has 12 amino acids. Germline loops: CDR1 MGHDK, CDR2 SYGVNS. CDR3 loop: CASSESTETQYF. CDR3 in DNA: TGTGCCAGCAGTGAGTCGACCGAGACCCAGTACTTC.

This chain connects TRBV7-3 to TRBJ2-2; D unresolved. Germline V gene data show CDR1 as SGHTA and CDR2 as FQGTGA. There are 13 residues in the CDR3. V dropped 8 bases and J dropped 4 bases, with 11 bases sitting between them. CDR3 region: CASGIQLTGELFF. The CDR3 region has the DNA TGTGCCAGCGGTATCCAGCTCACCGGGGAGCTGTTTTTT.

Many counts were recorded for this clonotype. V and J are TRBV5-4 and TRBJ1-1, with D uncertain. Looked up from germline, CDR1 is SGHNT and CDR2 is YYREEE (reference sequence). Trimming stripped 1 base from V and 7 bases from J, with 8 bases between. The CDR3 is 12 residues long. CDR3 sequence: CASSLSGNEAFF. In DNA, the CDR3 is TGTGCCAGCAGCTTGTCCGGAAATGAAGCTTTCTTT. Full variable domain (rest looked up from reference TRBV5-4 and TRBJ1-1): ETGVTQSPTHLIKTRGQQVTLRCSSQSGHNTVSWYQQALGQGPQFIFQYYREEENGRGNFPPRFSGLQFPNYSSELNVNALELDDSALYLCASSLSGNEAFFGQGTRLTVV.

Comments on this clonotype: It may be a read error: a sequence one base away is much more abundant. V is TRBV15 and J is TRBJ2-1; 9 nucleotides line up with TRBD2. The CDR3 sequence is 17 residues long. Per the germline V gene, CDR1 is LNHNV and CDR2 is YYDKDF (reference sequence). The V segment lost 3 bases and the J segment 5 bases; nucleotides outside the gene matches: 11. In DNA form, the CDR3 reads TGTGCCACCAGCAGCAGGTGGCGGGGGGGATTCGACAATGAGCAGTTCTTC. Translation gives CATSSRWRGGFDNEQFF.

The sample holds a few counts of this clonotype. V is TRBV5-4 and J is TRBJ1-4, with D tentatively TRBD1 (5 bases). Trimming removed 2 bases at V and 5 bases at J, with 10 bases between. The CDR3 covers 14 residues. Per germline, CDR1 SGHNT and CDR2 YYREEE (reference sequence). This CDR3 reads CASSLRGRNEKLFF. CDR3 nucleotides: TGTGCCAGCAGCTTAAGGGGCAGGAATGAAAAACTGTTTTTT.

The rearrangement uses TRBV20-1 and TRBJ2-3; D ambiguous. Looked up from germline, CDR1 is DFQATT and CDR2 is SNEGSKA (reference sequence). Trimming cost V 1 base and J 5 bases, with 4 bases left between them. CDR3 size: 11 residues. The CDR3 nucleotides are TGCAGTGCTAGAGCCGAAGATACGCAGTATTTT. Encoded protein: CSARAEDTQYF.

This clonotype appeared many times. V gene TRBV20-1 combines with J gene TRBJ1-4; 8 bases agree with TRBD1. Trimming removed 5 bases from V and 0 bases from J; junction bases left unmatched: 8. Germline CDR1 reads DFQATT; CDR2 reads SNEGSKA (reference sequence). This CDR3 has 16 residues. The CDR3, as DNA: TGCAGTGCTCAGGGGGGACAGGCCGCAACTAATGAAAAACTGTTTTTT. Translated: CSAQGGQAATNEKLFF.

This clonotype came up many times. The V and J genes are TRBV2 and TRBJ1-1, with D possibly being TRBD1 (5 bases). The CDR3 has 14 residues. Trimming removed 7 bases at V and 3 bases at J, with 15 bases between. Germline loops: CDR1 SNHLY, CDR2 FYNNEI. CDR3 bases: TGTGCCAGCAATAGGCAGGGTACGGACACTGAAGCTTTCTTT. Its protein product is CASNRQGTDTEAFF. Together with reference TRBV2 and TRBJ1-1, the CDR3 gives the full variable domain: EPEVTQTPSHQVTQMGQEVILRCVPISNHLYFYWYRQILGQKVEFLVSFYNNEISEKSEIFDDQFSVERPDGSNFTLKIRSTKLEDSAMYFCASNRQGTDTEAFFGQGTRLTVV.

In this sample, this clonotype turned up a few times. The CDR3 nucleotides read TGTGCCAGCAGTTCCGGGACAGGGAGTGAGCCCCAGCATTTT. As protein: CASSSGTGSEPQHF. This rearrangement joins TRBV28 to TRBJ1-5, with TRBD1 identical over 9 bases. Germline V CDR1 and CDR2: MDHEN, SYDVKM. This CDR3 region has 14 residues. V shed 4 bases and J 8 bases; nucleotides not matched to a gene: 6.

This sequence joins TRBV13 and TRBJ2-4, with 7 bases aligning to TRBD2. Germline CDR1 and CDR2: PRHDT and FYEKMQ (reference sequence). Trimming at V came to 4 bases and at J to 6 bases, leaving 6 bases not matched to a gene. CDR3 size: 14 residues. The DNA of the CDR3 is TGTGCCAGCAGCTCCCGGGGGGTTGGAAACATTCAGTACTTC. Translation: CASSSRGVGNIQYF.

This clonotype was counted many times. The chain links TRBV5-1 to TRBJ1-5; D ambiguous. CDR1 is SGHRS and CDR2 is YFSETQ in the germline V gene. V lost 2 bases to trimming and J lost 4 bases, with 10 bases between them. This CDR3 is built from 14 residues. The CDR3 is CASSLLSANQPQHF. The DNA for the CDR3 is TGCGCCAGCAGCTTACTGTCAGCTAATCAGCCCCAGCATTTT.

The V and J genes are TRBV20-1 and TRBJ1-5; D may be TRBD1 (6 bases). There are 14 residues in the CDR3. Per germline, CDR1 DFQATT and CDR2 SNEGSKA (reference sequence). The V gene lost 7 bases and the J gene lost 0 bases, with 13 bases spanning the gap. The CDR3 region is CSVAGVNSNQPQHF. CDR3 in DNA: TGCAGTGTTGCAGGGGTTAATAGCAATCAGCCCCAGCATTTT.

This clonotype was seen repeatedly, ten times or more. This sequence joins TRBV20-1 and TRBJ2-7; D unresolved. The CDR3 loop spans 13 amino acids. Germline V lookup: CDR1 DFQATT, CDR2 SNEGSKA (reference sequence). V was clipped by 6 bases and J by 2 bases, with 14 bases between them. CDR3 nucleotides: TGCAGTGCCCCGGGTCCTACCACCTACGAGCAGTACTTC. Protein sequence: CSAPGPTTYEQYF.

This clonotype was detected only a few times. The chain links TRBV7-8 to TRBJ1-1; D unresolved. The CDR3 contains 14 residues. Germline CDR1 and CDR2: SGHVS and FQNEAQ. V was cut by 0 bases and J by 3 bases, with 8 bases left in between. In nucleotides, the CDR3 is TGTGCCAGCAGCTTAGCAAGGACGGACACTGAAGCTTTCTTT. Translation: CASSLARTDTEAFF.

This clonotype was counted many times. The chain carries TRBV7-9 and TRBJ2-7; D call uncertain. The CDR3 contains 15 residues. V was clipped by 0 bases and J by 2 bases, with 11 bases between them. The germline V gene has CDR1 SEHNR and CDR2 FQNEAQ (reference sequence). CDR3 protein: CASSLAREVPYEQYF. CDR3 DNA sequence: TGTGCCAGCAGCTTAGCGCGAGAGGTACCCTACGAGCAGTACTTC.

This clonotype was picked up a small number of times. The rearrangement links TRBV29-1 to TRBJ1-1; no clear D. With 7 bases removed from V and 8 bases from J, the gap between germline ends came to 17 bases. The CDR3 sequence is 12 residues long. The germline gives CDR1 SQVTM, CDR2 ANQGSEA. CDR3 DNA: TGCAGCGCCGGGGAGGAAAGAATAGAAGCTTTCTTT. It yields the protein CSAGEERIEAFF.

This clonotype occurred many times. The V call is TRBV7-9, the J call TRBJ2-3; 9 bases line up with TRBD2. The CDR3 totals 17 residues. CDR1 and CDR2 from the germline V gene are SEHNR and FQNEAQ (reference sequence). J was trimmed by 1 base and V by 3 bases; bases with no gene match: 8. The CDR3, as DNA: TGTGCCAGCAGCTTCCCGCGGGGGGGGAGAGGCACAGATACGCAGTATTTT. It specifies CASSFPRGGRGTDTQYF.

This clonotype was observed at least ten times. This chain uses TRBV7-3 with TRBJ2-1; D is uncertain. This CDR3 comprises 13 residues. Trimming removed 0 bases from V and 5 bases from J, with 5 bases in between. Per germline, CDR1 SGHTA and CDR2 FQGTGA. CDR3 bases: TGTGCCAGCAGCTTAACTGTCCACAATGAGCAGTTCTTC. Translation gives CASSLTVHNEQFF.

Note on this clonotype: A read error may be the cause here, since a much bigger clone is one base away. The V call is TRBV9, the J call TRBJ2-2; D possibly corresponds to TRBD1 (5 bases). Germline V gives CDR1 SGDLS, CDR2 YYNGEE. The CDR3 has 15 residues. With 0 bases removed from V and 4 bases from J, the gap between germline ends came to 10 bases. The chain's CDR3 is CASSVAREATGELFF. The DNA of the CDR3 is TGTGCCAGCAGCGTAGCCAGGGAAGCCACCGGGGAGCTGTTTTTT. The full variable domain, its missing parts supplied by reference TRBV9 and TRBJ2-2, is DSGVTQTPKHLITATGQRVTLRCSPRSGDLSVYWYQQSLDQGLQFLIQYYNGEERAKGNILERFSAQQFPDLHSELNLSSLELGDSALYFCASSVAREATGELFFGEGSRLTVL.

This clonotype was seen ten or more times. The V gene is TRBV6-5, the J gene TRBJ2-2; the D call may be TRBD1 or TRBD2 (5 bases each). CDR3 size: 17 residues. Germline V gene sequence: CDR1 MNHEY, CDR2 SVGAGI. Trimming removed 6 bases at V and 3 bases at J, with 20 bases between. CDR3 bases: TGTGCCAGCAGGGGACGGCAGACAAGTCGCGACACCGGGGAGCTGTTTTTT. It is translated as CASRGRQTSRDTGELFF.

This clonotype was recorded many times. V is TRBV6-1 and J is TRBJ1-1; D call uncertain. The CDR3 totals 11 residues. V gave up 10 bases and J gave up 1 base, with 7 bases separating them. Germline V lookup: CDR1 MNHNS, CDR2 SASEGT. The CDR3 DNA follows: TGTGCCACCCGATCGAACACTGAAGCTTTCTTT. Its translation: CATRSNTEAFF.

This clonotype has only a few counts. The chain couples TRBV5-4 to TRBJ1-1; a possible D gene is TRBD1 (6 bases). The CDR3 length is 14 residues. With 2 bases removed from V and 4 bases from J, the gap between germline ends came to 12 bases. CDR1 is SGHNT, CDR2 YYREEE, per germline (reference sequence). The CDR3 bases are TGTGCCAGCAGCTTCACAGGGTTAAGCACTGAAGCTTTCTTT. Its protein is CASSFTGLSTEAFF.